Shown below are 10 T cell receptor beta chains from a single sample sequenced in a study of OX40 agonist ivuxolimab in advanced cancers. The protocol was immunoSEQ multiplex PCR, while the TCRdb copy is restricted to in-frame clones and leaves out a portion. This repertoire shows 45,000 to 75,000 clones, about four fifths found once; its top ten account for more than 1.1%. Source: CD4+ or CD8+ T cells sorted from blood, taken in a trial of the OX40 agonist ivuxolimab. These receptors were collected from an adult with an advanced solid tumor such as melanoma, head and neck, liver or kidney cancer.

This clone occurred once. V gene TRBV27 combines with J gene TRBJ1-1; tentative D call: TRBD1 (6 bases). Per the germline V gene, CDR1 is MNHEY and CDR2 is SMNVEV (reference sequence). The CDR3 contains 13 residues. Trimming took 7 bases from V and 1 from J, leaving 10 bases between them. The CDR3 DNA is TGTGCCAGCACCGGGACACCGAACACTGAAGCTTTCTTT. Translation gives CASTGTPNTEAFF.

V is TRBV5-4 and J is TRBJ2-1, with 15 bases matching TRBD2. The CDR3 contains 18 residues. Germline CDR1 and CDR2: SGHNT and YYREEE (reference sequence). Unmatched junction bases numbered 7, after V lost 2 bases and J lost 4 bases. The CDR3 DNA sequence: TGTGCCAGCAGCTTTGGGTCCGGACTAGCGGGAGGGTACAATGAGCAGTTCTTC. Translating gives CASSFGSGLAGGYNEQFF.

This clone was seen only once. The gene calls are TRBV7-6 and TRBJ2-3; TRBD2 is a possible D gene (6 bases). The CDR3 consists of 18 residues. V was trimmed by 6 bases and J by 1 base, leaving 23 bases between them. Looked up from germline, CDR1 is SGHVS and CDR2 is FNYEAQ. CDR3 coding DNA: TGTGCCAGCAGGAAGAAAAGGGTACTAGCTTCGGGCACAGATACGCAGTATTTT. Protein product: CASRKKRVLASGTDTQYF.

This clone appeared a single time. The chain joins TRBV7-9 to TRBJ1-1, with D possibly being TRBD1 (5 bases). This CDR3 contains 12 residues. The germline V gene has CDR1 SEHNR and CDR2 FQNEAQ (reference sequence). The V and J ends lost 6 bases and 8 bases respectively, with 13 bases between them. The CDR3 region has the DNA TGTGCCAGCAGATATCGACAGACCGAAGCTTTCTTT. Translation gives CASRYRQTEAFF.

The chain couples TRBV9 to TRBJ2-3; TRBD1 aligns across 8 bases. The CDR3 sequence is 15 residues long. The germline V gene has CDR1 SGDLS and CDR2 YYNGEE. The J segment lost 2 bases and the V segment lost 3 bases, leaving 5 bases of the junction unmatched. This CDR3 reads CASSETGANTDTQYF. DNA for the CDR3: TGTGCCAGCAGCGAGACAGGGGCTAACACAGATACGCAGTATTTT. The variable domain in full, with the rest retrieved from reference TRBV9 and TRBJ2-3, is DSGVTQTPKHLITATGQRVTLRCSPRSGDLSVYWYQQSLDQGLQFLIQYYNGEERAKGNILERFSAQQFPDLHSELNLSSLELGDSALYFCASSETGANTDTQYFGPGTRLTVL.

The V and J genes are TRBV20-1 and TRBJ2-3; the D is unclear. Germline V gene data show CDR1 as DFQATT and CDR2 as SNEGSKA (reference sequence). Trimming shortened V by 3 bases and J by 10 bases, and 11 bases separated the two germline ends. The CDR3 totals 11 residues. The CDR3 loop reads CSASFRSAQYF. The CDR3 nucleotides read TGCAGTGCTAGTTTTAGGTCGGCGCAGTATTTT.

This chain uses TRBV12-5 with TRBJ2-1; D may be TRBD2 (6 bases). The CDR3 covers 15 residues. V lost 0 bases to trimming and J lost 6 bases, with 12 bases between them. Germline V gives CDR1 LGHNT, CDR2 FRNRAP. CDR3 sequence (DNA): TGTGCTAGTGGTTTGGTACTCAGGCGGGGCAATGAGCAGTTCTTC. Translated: CASGLVLRRGNEQFF.

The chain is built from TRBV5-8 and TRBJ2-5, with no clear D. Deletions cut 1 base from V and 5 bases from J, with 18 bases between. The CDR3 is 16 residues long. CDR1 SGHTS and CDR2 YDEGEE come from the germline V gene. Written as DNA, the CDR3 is TGTGCCAGCAGCTTGCGGAGTGGTTTGGTAGACGAGACCCAGTACTTC. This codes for CASSLRSGLVDETQYF.

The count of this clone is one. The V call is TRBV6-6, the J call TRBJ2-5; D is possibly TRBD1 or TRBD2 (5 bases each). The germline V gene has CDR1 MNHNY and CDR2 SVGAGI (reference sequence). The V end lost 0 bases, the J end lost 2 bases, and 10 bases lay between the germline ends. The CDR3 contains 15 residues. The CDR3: CASSYSGTRQETQYF. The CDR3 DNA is TGTGCCAGCAGTTACTCAGGGACCAGGCAAGAGACCCAGTACTTC.

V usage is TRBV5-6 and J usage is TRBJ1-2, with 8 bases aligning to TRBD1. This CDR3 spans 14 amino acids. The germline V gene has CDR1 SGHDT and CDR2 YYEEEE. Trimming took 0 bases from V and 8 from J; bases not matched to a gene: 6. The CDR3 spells CASSLGGQGWGYTF. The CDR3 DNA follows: TGTGCCAGCAGCTTGGGCGGACAGGGTTGGGGCTACACCTTC.